This entry lists 20 T cell receptor beta chains sequenced from one sample in a study of technical replicates of blood from several donors. Method: immunoSEQ multiplex PCR; TCRdb's copy keeps in-frame clones and lacks some. The repertoire consists of about 100,000 clones, with approximately 96% occurring once and the leading ten covering 0.22%. Source material: T cells isolated from PBMCs. Receptors were obtained from a human donor in good health.

The chain has TRBV15 and TRBJ2-7; D is possibly TRBD2 (5 bases). Germline lookup yields CDR1 LNHNV and CDR2 YYDKDF (reference sequence). V was pared by 9 bases and J by 2 bases, with 14 bases between. There are 13 residues in the CDR3. In DNA, the CDR3 is TGTGCCACAAATCGGGGAGACGCCTACGAGCAGTACTTC. Residues: CATNRGDAYEQYF. Combining the CDR3 with reference TRBV15 and TRBJ2-7 gives the whole variable domain DAMVIQNPRYQVTQFGKPVTLSCSQTLNHNVMYWYQQKSSQAPKLLFHYYDKDFNNEADTPDNFQSRRPNTSFCFLDIRSPGLGDTAMYLCATNRGDAYEQYFGPGTRLTVT.

This chain links TRBV4-1 with TRBJ2-2; a possible D gene is TRBD2 (5 bases). V gave up 0 bases and J gave up 1 base, with 12 bases separating them. Germline values: CDR1 MGHRA, CDR2 YSYEKL. CDR3 length: 17 residues. CDR3 sequence (DNA): TGCGCCAGCAGCCAAGAAGTTCGGAGGCGGAACACCGGGGAGCTGTTTTTT. This gives the protein CASSQEVRRRNTGELFF.

The J gene is TRBJ2-5, the V gene TRBV27, with D perhaps matching TRBD2 (6 bases). CDR1 and CDR2 from the germline V gene are MNHEY and SMNVEV (reference sequence). Trimming took off 5 bases at V and 5 bases at J, with 12 bases between the two ends. This CDR3 is built from 13 residues. DNA for the CDR3: TGTGCCAGCAGTAAGCGGGTCGGGGAGACCCAGTACTTC. Its translation is CASSKRVGETQYF.

This chain connects TRBV5-4 to TRBJ2-2; TRBD1 agrees at 9 bases. The CDR3 has 15 residues. The junction had 7 bases not matched to a gene; V was cut back by 4 bases and J by 6 bases. CDR1 and CDR2 (germline): SGHNT, YYREEE (reference sequence). For the CDR3, the DNA is TGTGCCAGCAGCCTAGGACAGGGGAAATCCGGGGAGCTGTTTTTT. This translates into CASSLGQGKSGELFF.

The J gene is TRBJ2-2, the V gene TRBV18, with D possibly TRBD2 on 5 matching bases. The CDR3 has 16 residues. V lost 2 bases and J 3 bases, leaving 13 bases between the germline ends. Germline CDR1 KGHSH, CDR2 LQKENI. This CDR3 is CASSPGKTTYTGELFF. The CDR3 DNA reads as TGTGCCAGCTCACCAGGGAAGACTACGTACACCGGGGAGCTGTTTTTT.

The rearrangement links TRBV27 to TRBJ1-2; 7 bases match TRBD1. Germline V gene sequence: CDR1 MNHEY, CDR2 SMNVEV (reference sequence). This CDR3 is 15 amino acids long. The ends lost 6 bases at V and 0 bases at J; junction bases unmatched: 7. The CDR3 sequence is CASSARDSSNYGYTF. For the CDR3, the DNA is TGTGCCAGCAGCGCACGGGACAGTTCTAACTATGGCTACACCTTC.

This chain connects TRBV28 to TRBJ1-1, with 8 bases lining up with TRBD1. V shed 5 bases, J shed 1 base, and the junction held 6 bases outside the gene matches. The CDR3 has 15 amino acids. The V gene's germline CDR1 is MDHEN and CDR2 SYDVKM. CDR3 sequence: CASSTPGGRNTEAFF. CDR3 nucleotides: TGTGCCAGCAGTACTCCAGGGGGCCGGAACACTGAAGCTTTCTTT.

A note on this clone: At one end the junction does not follow the germline gene, possibly because of a read error. V usage is TRBV7-7 and J usage is TRBJ1-3; 8 bases match TRBD1. CDR1 and CDR2 from the germline V gene are SSHAT and FNYEAQ (reference sequence). CDR3 size: 16 residues. The CDR3 spells CASSPLGQDSGNTIYF. The CDR3 region has the DNA TGTGCTAGCAGCCCATTGGGACAGGACTCTGGAAACACCATATATTTT.

The chain combines TRBV2 with TRBJ2-3; TRBD2 matches at 9 bases. CDR3 length: 15 amino acids. V was pared by 6 bases and J by 2 bases, with 6 bases of the junction left unmatched. Per germline, CDR1 SNHLY and CDR2 FYNNEI. The DNA for the CDR3 is TGTGCCAGCAGGGAGACTAGCGGCGACACAGATACGCAGTATTTT. Translating gives CASRETSGDTDTQYF.

The count of this clone is one. The rearrangement links TRBV9 to TRBJ2-1; 9 nucleotides align to TRBD2. CDR1 is SGDLS, CDR2 YYNGEE, per germline. CDR3 length equals 16 residues. V gave up 4 bases and J gave up 8 bases; unmatched junction bases: 13. The CDR3 protein is CASSIRPGLATYEQFF. CDR3 in DNA: TGTGCCAGCAGCATCAGACCGGGACTAGCTACATATGAGCAGTTCTTC.

The rearrangement links TRBV5-1 to TRBJ2-1; 9 bases fit TRBD2. Germline CDR1 SGHRS, CDR2 YFSETQ. After removal of 2 bases from V and 1 base from J, the junction contained 1 base not matched to a gene. CDR3 size: 15 residues. CDR3 nucleotides: TGCGCCAGCAGCTTCACTAGCGGGTCCTACAATGAGCAGTTCTTC. This codes for CASSFTSGSYNEQFF.

The CDR3 loop is CASSQATLVYQETQYF. The DNA of the CDR3 is TGCGCCAGCAGCCAGGCAACACTAGTGTACCAAGAGACCCAGTACTTC. The rearrangement joins TRBV4-1 to TRBJ2-5; a possible D gene is TRBD2 (5 bases). The V gene's germline CDR1 is MGHRA and CDR2 YSYEKL. V gave up 3 bases and J gave up 0 bases, with 14 bases separating them. This CDR3 comprises 16 residues.

V usage is TRBV7-6 and J usage is TRBJ2-7; a possible D gene is TRBD2 (6 bases). The CDR3 loop spans 13 amino acids. Trimming cost V 5 bases and J 3 bases, with 11 bases left between them. Germline V gene lookup returns CDR1 SGHVS and CDR2 FNYEAQ. CDR3 in amino acids: CASSPFGGYEQYF. CDR3 DNA sequence: TGTGCCAGCAGCCCATTCGGGGGCTACGAGCAGTACTTC.

A single count supports this clone. The chain's CDR3 is CASSQDRRRTPLAKNIQYF. CDR3 DNA: TGCGCCAGCAGCCAGGACAGGAGACGAACTCCGCTAGCCAAAAACATTCAGTACTTC. The chain couples TRBV5-1 to TRBJ2-4, with TRBD1 matching 7 bases. CDR1 is SGHRS and CDR2 is YFSETQ in the germline V gene. V dropped 4 bases and J dropped 0; count of bases not matched to a gene: 16. The CDR3 runs 19 residues.

The rearrangement uses TRBV10-3 and TRBJ2-3; 11 nucleotides match TRBD2. V shed 4 bases, J shed 2 bases, and the junction held 5 bases outside the gene matches. From germline, CDR1 is ENHRY and CDR2 SYGVKD. There are 16 residues in the CDR3. Written as DNA, the CDR3 is TGTGCCATCAGTGCCCCGACTAGCGGGAACACAGATACGCAGTATTTT. Protein: CAISAPTSGNTDTQYF.

The chain links TRBV6-5 to TRBJ2-1, with 11 bases lining up with TRBD1. With V trimmed by 5 bases and J by 9 bases, 3 bases remained unmatched. In germline, CDR1 is MNHEY, CDR2 SVGAGI. The CDR3 sequence is 13 residues long. The CDR3 is CASSTGQGAEQFF. CDR3 nucleotide sequence: TGTGCCAGCAGTACTGGACAGGGGGCTGAGCAGTTCTTC.

The chain recombines TRBV11-2 with TRBJ1-4, with 8 nucleotides matching TRBD1. V lost 6 bases, J lost 4 bases, and 13 bases stayed unmatched. The CDR3 runs to 17 residues. Looked up from germline, CDR1 is SGHAT and CDR2 is FQNNGV. The chain's CDR3 is CASRPGPRQGINEKLFF. In DNA form, the CDR3 reads TGTGCCAGCAGACCAGGCCCTAGACAGGGGATTAATGAAAAACTGTTTTTT.

This sequence joins TRBV19 and TRBJ2-7, with 7 bases that match TRBD1. The CDR3 length is 15 residues. The V segment lost 5 bases and the J segment 3 bases; nucleotides outside the gene matches: 10. Per the germline V gene, CDR1 is LNHDA and CDR2 is SQIVND (reference sequence). The CDR3 DNA follows: TGTGCCAGTAGTGCCAAACCGGGACAGTACTACGAGCAGTACTTC. Encoded protein: CASSAKPGQYYEQYF.

The V and J genes are TRBV27 and TRBJ2-7; possibly TRBD2 for D (6 bases). The germline gives CDR1 MNHEY, CDR2 SMNVEV (reference sequence). The CDR3 contains 15 residues. V lost 4 bases and J 3 bases, leaving 16 bases between the germline ends. The DNA for the CDR3 is TGTGCCAGCAGTTCCCCCCTCCGGGGGTTCTACGAGCAGTACTTC. It is translated as CASSSPLRGFYEQYF.

This clone was seen once. The V call is TRBV2, the J call TRBJ2-3, with D maybe TRBD2 (6 bases). Trimming shortened V by 2 bases and J by 2 bases, and 11 bases separated the two germline ends. The CDR3 covers 15 residues. Per the germline V gene, CDR1 is SNHLY and CDR2 is FYNNEI. CDR3 sequence reads: CASSELASYTDTQYF. In DNA form, the CDR3 reads TGTGCCAGCAGTGAACTAGCGAGTTACACAGATACGCAGTATTTT.